This T cell receptor (beta chain) stems from a study of cytomegalovirus exposure and HLA in healthy donors. Whole-study results and caveats: Associated with HLA alleles at 0.05 false discovery rate in a later analysis were over 15,000 TCR beta sequences.

The PCR was carried out with 60 Vbeta primers and 13 Jbeta primers. TCRdb's copy holds only in-frame clones and misses some; the assay was immunoSEQ multiplex PCR. This sample has some 98,000 clones, with more than 70% found just once. Germline V lookup: CDR1 SGHRS, CDR2 YFSETQ. This CDR3 has 16 amino acids. With 0 bases removed from V and 4 bases from J, the gap between germline ends came to 16 bases. This clone has only a few counts. As yet, its antigen is unknown. The source of this sequence is a female donor in good health and CMV-seronegative. This chain links TRBV5-1 with TRBJ1-1; D possibly corresponds to TRBD1 (5 bases). The sample was PBMCs. The CDR3 DNA is TGCGCCAGCAGCTTGGTTTCTGGGGCAGGGTTCACTGAAGCTTTCTTT. Its translation: CASSLVSGAGFTEAFF.